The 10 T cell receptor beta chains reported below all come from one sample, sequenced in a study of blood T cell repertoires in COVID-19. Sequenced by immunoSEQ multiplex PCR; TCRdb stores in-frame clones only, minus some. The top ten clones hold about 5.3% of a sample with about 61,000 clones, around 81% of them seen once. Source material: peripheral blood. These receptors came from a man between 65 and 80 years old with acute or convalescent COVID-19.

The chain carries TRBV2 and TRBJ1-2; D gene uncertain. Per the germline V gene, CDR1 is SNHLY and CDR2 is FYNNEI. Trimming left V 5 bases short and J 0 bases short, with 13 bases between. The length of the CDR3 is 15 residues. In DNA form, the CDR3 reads TGTGCCAGCAGTCCCCAGCGGTCGGCTAACTATGGCTACACCTTC. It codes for CASSPQRSANYGYTF.

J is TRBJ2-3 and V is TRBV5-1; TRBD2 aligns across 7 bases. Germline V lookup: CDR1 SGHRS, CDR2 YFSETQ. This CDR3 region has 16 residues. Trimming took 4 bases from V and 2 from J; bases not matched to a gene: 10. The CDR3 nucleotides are TGCGCCAGCAGCGCCCGCCCTAGCGGTAACACAGATACGCAGTATTTT. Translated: CASSARPSGNTDTQYF.

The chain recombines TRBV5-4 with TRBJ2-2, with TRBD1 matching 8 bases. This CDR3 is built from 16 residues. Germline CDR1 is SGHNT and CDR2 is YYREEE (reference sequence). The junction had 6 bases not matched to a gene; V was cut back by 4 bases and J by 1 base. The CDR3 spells CASSTGQGRNTGELFF. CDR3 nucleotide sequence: TGTGCCAGCAGCACCGGACAGGGACGGAACACCGGGGAGCTGTTTTTT.

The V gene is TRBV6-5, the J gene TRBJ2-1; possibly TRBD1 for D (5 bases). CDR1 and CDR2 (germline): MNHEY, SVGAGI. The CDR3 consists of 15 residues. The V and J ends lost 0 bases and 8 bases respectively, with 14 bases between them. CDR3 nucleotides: TGTGCCAGCAGTTACTCCCAGGGTAGTGGATATGAGCAGTTCTTC. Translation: CASSYSQGSGYEQFF.

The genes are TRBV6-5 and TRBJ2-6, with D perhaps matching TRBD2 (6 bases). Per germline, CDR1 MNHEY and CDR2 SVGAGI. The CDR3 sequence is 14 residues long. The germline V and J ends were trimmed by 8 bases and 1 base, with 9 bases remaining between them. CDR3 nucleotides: TGTGCCAGCCGGCGGGGATCTGGGGCCAACGTCCTGACTTTC. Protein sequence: CASRRGSGANVLTF.

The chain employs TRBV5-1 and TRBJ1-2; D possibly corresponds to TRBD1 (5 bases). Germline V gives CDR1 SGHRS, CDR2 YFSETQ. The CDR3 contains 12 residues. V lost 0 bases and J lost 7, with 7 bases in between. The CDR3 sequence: CASSLEQGGYTF. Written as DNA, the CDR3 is TGCGCCAGCAGCTTGGAGCAGGGTGGCTACACCTTC.

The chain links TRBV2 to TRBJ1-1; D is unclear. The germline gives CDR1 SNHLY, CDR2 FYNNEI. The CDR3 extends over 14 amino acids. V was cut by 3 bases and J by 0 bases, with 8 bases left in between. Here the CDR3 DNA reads TGTGCCAGCAGTGACCGGGAGATGAACACTGAAGCTTTCTTT. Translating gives CASSDREMNTEAFF.

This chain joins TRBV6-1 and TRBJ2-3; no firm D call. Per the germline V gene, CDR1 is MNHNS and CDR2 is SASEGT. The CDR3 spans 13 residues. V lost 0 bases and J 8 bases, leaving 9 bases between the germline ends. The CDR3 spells CASSEAPTSTQYF. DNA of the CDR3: TGTGCCAGCAGTGAAGCGCCCACGAGTACGCAGTATTTT.

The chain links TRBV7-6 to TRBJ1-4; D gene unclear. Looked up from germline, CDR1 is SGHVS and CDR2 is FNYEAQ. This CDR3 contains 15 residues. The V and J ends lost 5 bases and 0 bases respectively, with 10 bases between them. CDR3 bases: TGTGCCAGCAGCACCCGGAGGGCAACTAATGAAAAACTGTTTTTT. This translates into CASSTRRATNEKLFF.

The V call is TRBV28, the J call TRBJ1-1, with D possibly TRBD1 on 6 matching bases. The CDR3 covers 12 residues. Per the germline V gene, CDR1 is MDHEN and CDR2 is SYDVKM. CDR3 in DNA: TGTGCTGGGGGGGGGCTGAGGACTGAAGCTTTCTTT. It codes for CAGGGLRTEAFF.